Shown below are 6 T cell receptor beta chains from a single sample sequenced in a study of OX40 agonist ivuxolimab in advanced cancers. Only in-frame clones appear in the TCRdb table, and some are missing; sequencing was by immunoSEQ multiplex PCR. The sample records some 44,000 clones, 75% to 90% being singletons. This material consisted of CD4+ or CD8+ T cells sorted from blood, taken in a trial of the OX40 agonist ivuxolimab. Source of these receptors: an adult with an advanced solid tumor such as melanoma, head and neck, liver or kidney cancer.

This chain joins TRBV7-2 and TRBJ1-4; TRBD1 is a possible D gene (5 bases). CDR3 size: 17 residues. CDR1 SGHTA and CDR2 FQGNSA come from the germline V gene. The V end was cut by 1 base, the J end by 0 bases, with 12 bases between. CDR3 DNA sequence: TGTGCCAGCAGCTTAGTTGCGGGGCTTGCAACTAATGAAAAACTGTTTTTT. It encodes CASSLVAGLATNEKLFF.

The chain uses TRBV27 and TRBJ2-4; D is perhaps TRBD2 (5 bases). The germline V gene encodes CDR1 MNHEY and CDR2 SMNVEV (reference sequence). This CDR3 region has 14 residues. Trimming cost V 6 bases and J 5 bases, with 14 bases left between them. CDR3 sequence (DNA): TGTGCCAGCAGCCCGTGGGCGGGCGAAAACATTCAGTACTTC. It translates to CASSPWAGENIQYF.

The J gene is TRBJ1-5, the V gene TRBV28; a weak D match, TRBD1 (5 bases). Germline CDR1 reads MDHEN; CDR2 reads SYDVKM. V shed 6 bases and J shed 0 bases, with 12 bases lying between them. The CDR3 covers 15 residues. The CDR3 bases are TGTGCCAGCAGCCGGGACGGACTTAGCAATCAGCCCCAGCATTTT. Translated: CASSRDGLSNQPQHF.

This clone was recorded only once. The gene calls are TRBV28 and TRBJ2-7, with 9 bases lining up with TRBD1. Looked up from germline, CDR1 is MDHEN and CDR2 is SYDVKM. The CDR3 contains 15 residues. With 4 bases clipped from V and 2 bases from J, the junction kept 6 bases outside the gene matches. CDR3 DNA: TGTGCCAGCAGTTCTCCGGGACAGGGAACCTACGAGCAGTACTTC. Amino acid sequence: CASSSPGQGTYEQYF.

Here the CDR3 DNA reads TGCGCCAGCAGCTCGTCCGGGACCACGCTAGCCAAAAACATTCAGTACTTC. Translating it yields CASSSSGTTLAKNIQYF. The gene calls are TRBV5-1 and TRBJ2-4; the D call may be TRBD1 or TRBD2 (5 bases each). The V and J ends lost 3 bases and 0 bases respectively, with 16 bases between them. The CDR3 spans 17 residues. Per germline, CDR1 SGHRS and CDR2 YFSETQ.

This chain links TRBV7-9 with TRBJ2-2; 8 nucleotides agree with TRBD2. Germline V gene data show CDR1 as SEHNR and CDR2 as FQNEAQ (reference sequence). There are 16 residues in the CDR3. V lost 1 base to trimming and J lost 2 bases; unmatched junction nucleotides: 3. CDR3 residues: CASSLVIAGNTGELFF. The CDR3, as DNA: TGTGCCAGCAGCTTAGTGATAGCGGGAAACACCGGGGAGCTGTTTTTT.